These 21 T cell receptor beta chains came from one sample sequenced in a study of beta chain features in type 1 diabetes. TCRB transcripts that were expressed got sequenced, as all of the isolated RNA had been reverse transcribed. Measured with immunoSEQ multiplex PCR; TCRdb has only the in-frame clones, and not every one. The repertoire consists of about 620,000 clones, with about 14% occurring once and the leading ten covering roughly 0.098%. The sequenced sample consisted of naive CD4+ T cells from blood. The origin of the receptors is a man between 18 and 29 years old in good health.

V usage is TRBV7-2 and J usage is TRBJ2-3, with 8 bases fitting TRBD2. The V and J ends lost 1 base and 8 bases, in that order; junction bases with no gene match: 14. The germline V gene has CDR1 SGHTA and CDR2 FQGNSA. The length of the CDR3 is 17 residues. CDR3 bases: TGTGCCAGCAGCTTAGAGGGTAGCGGGGACATCCGGGGTACGCAGTATTTT. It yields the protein CASSLEGSGDIRGTQYF.

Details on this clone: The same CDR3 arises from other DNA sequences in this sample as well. The CDR3 nucleotides are TGTGCCAGCAGTTTGCTGCGGAACACTGAAGCTTTCTTT. Amino acids: CASSLLRNTEAFF. The chain links TRBV27 to TRBJ1-1; the D is unclear. Germline CDR1 MNHEY, CDR2 SMNVEV (reference sequence). The CDR3 contains 13 residues. The V gene lost 3 bases and the J gene lost 1 base, with 6 bases spanning the gap.

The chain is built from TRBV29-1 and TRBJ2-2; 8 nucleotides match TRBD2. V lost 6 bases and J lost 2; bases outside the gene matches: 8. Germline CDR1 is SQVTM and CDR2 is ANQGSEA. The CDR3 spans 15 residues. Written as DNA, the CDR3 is TGCAGCGTCTTCGGGAGGGCAGCCAACACCGGGGAGCTGTTTTTT. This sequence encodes CSVFGRAANTGELFF.

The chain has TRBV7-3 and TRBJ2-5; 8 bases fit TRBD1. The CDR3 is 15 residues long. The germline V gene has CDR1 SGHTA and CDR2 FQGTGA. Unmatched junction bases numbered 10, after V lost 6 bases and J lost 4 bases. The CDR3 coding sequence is TGTGCCAGCAGGAGACAGGGGACGCTCAGAGAGACCCAGTACTTC. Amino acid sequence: CASRRQGTLRETQYF.

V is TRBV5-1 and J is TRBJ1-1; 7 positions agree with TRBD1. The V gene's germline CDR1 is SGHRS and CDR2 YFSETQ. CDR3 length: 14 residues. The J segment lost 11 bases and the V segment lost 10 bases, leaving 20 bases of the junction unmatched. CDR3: CASSQEWETGRAFF. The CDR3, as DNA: TGCGCCTCCTCCCAGGAGTGGGAGACAGGGAGGGCTTTCTTT. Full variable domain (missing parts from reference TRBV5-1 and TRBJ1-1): KAGVTQTPRYLIKTRGQQVTLSCSPISGHRSVSWYQQTPGQGLQFLFEYFSETQRNKGNFPGRFSGRQFSNSRSEMNVSTLELGDSALYLCASSQEWETGRAFFGQGTRLTVV.

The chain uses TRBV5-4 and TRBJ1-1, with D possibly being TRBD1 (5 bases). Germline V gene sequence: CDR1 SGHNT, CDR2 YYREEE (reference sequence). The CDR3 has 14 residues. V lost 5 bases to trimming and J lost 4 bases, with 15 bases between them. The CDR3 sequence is CASRGEGLITEAFF. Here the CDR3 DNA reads TGTGCCAGCAGGGGGGAAGGGTTGATCACTGAAGCTTTCTTT.

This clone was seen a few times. CDR3 coding DNA: TGTGCCAGCAGCTCCTCCCGGGGGGACGCCTACATTTCCAATGAGCAGTTCTTC. Translating gives CASSSSRGDAYISNEQFF. This chain links TRBV7-9 with TRBJ2-1, with 7 bases fitting TRBD2. Germline V lookup: CDR1 SEHNR, CDR2 FQNEAQ (reference sequence). V lost 4 bases, J lost 6 bases, and 18 bases stayed unmatched. This CDR3 region has 18 residues.

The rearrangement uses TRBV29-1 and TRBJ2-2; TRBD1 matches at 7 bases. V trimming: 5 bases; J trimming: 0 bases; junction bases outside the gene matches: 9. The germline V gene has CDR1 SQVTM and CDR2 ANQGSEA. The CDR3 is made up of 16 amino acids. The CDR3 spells CSVMPPGTANTGELFF. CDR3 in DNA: TGCAGCGTTATGCCCCCCGGGACAGCGAACACCGGGGAGCTGTTTTTT.

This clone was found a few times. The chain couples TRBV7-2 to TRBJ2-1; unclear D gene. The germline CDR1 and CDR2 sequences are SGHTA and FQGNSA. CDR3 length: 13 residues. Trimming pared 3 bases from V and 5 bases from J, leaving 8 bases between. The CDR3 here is CASSFNRDNEQFF. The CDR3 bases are TGTGCCAGCAGCTTCAATAGGGACAATGAGCAGTTCTTC.

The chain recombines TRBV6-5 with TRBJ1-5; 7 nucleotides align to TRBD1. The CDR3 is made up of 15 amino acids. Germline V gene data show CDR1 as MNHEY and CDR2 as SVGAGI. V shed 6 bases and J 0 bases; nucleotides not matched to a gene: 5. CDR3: CASSSRGNSNQPQHF. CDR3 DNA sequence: TGTGCCAGCAGCTCCAGGGGGAATAGCAATCAGCCCCAGCATTTT.

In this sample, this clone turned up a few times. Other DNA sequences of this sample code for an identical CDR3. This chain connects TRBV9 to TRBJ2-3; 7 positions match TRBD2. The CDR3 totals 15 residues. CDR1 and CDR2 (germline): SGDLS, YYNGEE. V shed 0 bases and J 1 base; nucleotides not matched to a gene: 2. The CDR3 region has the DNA TGTGCCAGCAGCGTAGCTGCGGGGGGCACAGATACGCAGTATTTT. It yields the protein CASSVAAGGTDTQYF.

The CDR3: CASKLDGRAQKPLEQYF. The CDR3 nucleotides read TGTGCCAGCAAGCTTGACGGGAGGGCCCAAAAGCCTCTCGAGCAGTACTTC. The chain has TRBV2 and TRBJ2-7, with 8 bases aligning to TRBD2. J lost 6 bases, V lost 7 bases, and 20 bases had no gene match. The CDR3 is 17 amino acids. Germline values: CDR1 SNHLY, CDR2 FYNNEI.

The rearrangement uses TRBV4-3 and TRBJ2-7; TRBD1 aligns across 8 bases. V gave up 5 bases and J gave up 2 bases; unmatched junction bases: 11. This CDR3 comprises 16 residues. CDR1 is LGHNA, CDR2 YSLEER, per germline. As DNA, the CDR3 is TGCGCCAGCAGCGCCGCCGGGACAGGACATGCCTACGAGCAGTACTTC. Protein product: CASSAAGTGHAYEQYF.

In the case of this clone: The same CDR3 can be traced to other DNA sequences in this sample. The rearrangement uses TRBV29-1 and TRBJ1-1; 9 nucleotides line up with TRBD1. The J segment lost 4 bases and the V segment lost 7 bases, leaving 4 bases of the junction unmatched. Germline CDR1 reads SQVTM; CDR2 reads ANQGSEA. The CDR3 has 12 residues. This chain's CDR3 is CSADRGSTEAFF. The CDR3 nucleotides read TGCAGCGCGGACAGGGGATCCACTGAAGCTTTCTTT.

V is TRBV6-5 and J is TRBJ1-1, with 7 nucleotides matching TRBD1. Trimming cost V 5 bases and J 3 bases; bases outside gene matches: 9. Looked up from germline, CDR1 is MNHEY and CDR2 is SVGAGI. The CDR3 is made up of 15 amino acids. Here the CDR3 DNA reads TGTGCCAGCAGTCCATCCGGGACAGTCTACACTGAAGCTTTCTTT. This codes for CASSPSGTVYTEAFF.

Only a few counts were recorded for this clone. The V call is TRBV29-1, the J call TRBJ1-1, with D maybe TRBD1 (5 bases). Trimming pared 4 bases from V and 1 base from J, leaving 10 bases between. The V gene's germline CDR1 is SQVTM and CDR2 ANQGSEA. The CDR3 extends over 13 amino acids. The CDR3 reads CSVGMGGNTEAFF. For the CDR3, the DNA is TGCAGCGTTGGAATGGGGGGGAACACTGAAGCTTTCTTT.

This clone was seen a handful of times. The CDR3 sequence is CASSPGGQNTGELFF. As DNA, the CDR3 is TGCGCCAGCAGCCCGGGGGGGCAGAACACCGGGGAGCTGTTTTTT. This chain connects TRBV5-1 to TRBJ2-2; TRBD2 matches 8 bases. This CDR3 comprises 15 residues. V was clipped by 4 bases and J by 1 base; unmatched bases: 3. CDR1 SGHRS and CDR2 YFSETQ come from the germline V gene.

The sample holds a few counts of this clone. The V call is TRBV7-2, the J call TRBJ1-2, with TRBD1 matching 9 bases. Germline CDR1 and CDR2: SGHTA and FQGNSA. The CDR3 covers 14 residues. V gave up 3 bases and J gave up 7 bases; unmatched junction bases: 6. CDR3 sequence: CASSFSGQGPGYTF. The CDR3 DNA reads TGTGCCAGCAGCTTCTCGGGACAGGGCCCTGGCTACACCTTC. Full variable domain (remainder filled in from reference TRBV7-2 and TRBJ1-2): GAGVSQSPSNKVTEKGKDVELRCDPISGHTALYWYRQSLGQGLEFLIYFQGNSAPDKSGLPSDRFSAERTGGSVSTLTIQRTQQEDSAVYLCASSFSGQGPGYTFGSGTRLTVV.

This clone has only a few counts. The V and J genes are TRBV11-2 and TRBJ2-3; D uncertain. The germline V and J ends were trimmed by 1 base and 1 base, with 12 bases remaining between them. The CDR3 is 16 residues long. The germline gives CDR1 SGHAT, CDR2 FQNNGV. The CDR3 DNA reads TGTGCCAGCAGCTTAGGGCCCACAAGAGGCACAGATACGCAGTATTTT. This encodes CASSLGPTRGTDTQYF. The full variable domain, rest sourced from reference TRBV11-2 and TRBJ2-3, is EAGVAQSPRYKIIEKRQSVAFWCNPISGHATLYWYQQILGQGPKLLIQFQNNGVVDDSQLPKDRFSAERLKGVDSTLKIQPAKLEDSAVYLCASSLGPTRGTDTQYFGPGTRLTVL.

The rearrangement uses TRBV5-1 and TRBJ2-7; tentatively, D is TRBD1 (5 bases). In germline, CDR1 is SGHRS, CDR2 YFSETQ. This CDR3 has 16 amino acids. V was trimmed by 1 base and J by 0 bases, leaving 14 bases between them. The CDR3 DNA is TGCGCCAGCAGCTTGAGGCCACAGGCCGGCTCCTACGAGCAGTACTTC. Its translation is CASSLRPQAGSYEQYF. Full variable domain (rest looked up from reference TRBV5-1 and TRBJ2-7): KAGVTQTPRYLIKTRGQQVTLSCSPISGHRSVSWYQQTPGQGLQFLFEYFSETQRNKGNFPGRFSGRQFSNSRSEMNVSTLELGDSALYLCASSLRPQAGSYEQYFGPGTRLTVT.

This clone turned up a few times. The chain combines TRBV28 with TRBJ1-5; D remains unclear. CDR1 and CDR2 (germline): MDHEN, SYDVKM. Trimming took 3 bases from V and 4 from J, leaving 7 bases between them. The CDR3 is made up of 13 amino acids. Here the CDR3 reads CASSFVRNQPQHF. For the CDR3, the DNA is TGTGCCAGCAGTTTCGTACGGAATCAGCCCCAGCATTTT.